The present T cell receptor (beta chain) was sequenced within a study of cytomegalovirus exposure and HLA in healthy donors. CDR3 size: 18 residues. V lost 0 bases to trimming and J lost 3 bases; unmatched junction nucleotides: 9. Per germline, CDR1 SGHRS and CDR2 YFSETQ. The study ran its PCR with 60 Vbeta and 13 Jbeta primers. Measured with immunoSEQ multiplex PCR; TCRdb has only the in-frame clones, and not every one. The sample table sets out about 140,000 clones. The TCR sequence derives from a woman aged 18-29 years in good health and CMV-seronegative. Sequenced material: PBMCs. The chain uses TRBV5-1 and TRBJ2-5, with 12 nucleotides matching TRBD2. The CDR3 loop is CASSLVALAGGPEETQYF. The CDR3 DNA reads TGCGCCAGCAGCTTGGTTGCGCTAGCGGGAGGGCCAGAAGAGACCCAGTACTTC. The full variable domain, with the rest looked up from reference TRBV5-1 and TRBJ2-5, is KAGVTQTPRYLIKTRGQQVTLSCSPISGHRSVSWYQQTPGQGLQFLFEYFSETQRNKGNFPGRFSGRQFSNSRSEMNVSTLELGDSALYLCASSLVALAGGPEETQYFGPGTRLLVL.